This entry features one T cell receptor beta chain sequence. It lacks a known antigen. Base qualities were left out, and no much larger clone turns up one base away. Taken from the germline V gene, the CDR1 and CDR2 loops are SGHDN and FVKESK. Measured from the cysteine to the phenylalanine, the CDR3 is 17 residues long. The kept DNA is CDR3 alone, 51 bases in frame from the first base. V trim: 2 bases; J trim: 4 bases; unmatched bases: 11. The protocol used for the library was the immunoSEQ multiplex PCR assay. The table comes from immuneACCESS by way of TCRdb, which keeps in-frame sequences with V and J called. Part of the clones is missing from these tables; in studies checked, under half for an unresolved V gene and the rest for unknown reasons. For this sample the table gives some 760,000 clones, of which over 75% were detected only once. 0.008% to 0.011% of the sample comes from the top ten. The data were obtained in a study of shared T cell receptors in the human thymus (TCRdb year 2021). Study-level background: The study examined how the human thymus generates shared, self-reactive T-cell receptor alpha chains.

These data were also filed under a second study, of human thymus T cells. Looking at the second paper: Donors were immunologically healthy infants undergoing open corrective cardiac surgery for congenital heart defects in Finland. The thymus tissue came from surgical resects taken out during corrective cardiac surgery. Biased V and J gene segment usage appeared to be present in both thymic and peripheral blood repertoires. The related research reported highly overlapping thymic TCR repertoires among unrelated individuals. The study used roughly eight infant thymus samples plus four related peripheral blood samples to characterize TCR alpha and beta repertoires. The infant donors were about 7 to 244 days old, and the cohort included six or seven males and a couple of females. After being mechanically released from the tissue, thymocytes were kept at -70 degrees C in pellets of roughly 9.5-31 million cells. A QIAsymphony instrument was used to extract genomic DNA from the frozen cell pellets. The immunoSEQ multiplex PCR assay was used to amplify the TCRB and TCRAD loci from a standardized amount of quality-controlled genomic DNA. Amplicons spanned the V(D)J region at a length sufficient to cover the CDR3 and identify V and J genes. Amplicon sequencing was performed on an Illumina platform through the commercial immunoSEQ service. Primer bias and sequencing errors were corrected as previously described, and TCRAD and TCRB were defined on the basis of the IMGT database. Repertoires were analysed with immunoSEQ Analyzer 3.0 and VDJTools, covering basic statistics, V/J segment usage, diversity estimates, rarefaction and pairwise overlap. To estimate diversity, the Chao1, ChaoE, Efron-Thisted, Shannon and inverse Simpson indices were applied, and diversity was also estimated on datasets down-sampled to the smallest sample. For repertoire overlap, CDR3 nucleotide sequence, V gene and J gene had to match strictly, and clustering was done by Jaccard-based multidimensional scaling. On average, thymus samples yielded 650,000 to 1,000,000 unique TCRB clonotypes, whereas blood samples yielded around 88,000.

This TCR derives from a girl younger than two with a congenital heart defect. Donor details come from another sample of the same person, matched by shared clones. The source material was thymocytes. The V gene is TRBV14 and the J gene is TRBJ1-3, with 7 bases in between that match TRBD1. The DNA sequence is given as TGTGCCAGCAGCCAACGAACAACAGGGGCGCGCGGAAACACCATATATTTT. The translation is CASSQRTTGARGNTIYF.